These T cell receptor beta chains were read from a single sample in a study of T cell responses to AZD1222 COVID-19 vaccine. Measured with immunoSEQ multiplex PCR; TCRdb has only the in-frame clones, and not every one. Found here are around 140,000 clones, just under 95% of them singletons; the top ten hold approximately 12%. The material sequenced was peripheral blood, taken after recovery from COVID-19. The receptors here all came from an adult who had recovered from COVID-19. Each CDR3 is given with its conserved first and last residue. D genes are given only for firm matches. The size of a clone is reported for some rows only, either as once, few or many, or as a class for expanded clones.

NA,TRBJ2-5,TRBV28,NA,TGTGCCAGCAGAAGGACTGGGCCCAGGGAGACCCAGTACTTC,CASRRTGPRETQYF
NA,TRBJ1-2,TRBV6-6,NA,TGTGCCAGCAGTTACTCTACAGGGATCACTTATGGCTACACCTTC,CASSYSTGITYGYTF
NA,TRBJ1-2,TRBV6-5,NA,TGTGCCAGCAGGAACACAGGCGTCTATGGCTACACCTTC,CASRNTGVYGYTF
NA,TRBJ2-1,TRBV14,few,TGTGCCAGCAGCCTAACCCCCGGGACTTTAGAGGAGCAGTTCTTC,CASSLTPGTLEEQFF
TRBD1,TRBJ1-2,TRBV7-3,NA,TGTGCCAGCAGCATACCGTTAACAGGGGCCTATGGCTACACCTTC,CASSIPLTGAYGYTF
NA,TRBJ1-2,TRBV30,NA,TGTGCCTGGTACTCCGGGGAAGGGTATGGCTACACCTTC,CAWYSGEGYGYTF
TRBD1,TRBJ2-3,TRBV7-8,NA,TGTGCCAGCAGCTCGACAGGGGTGGATACGCAGTATTTT,CASSSTGVDTQYF
NA,TRBJ1-1,TRBV5-1,NA,TGCGCCAGCAGCTTGGGGACAAGATTAAACCAGAACACTGAAGCTTTCTTT,CASSLGTRLNQNTEAFF
TRBD1,TRBJ1-1,TRBV5-1,NA,TGCGCCAGCAGGGGGACAGGGGATTACACTGAAGCTTTCTTT,CASRGTGDYTEAFF
TRBD1,TRBJ1-1,TRBV5-1,NA,TGCGCCAGCAGCATTGGAGGGATCCCAGGGGGGAACACTGAAGCTTTCTTT,CASSIGGIPGGNTEAFF
NA,TRBJ2-7,TRBV5-1,NA,TGCGCCAGCAGCTTGAACGGGGGACCCCCCTACGAGCAGTACTTC,CASSLNGGPPYEQYF
NA,TRBJ2-5,TRBV6-1,NA,TGTGCCAGCACCCAAGAAAAGACCCAGTACTTC,CASTQEKTQYF
TRBD1,TRBJ1-3,TRBV30,few,TGTGCCTGGAAGGGGGCAGGAAACACCATATATTTT,CAWKGAGNTIYF
NA,TRBJ2-3,TRBV6-1,NA,TGTGCCAGCAGTGAACGGGGGAGCACAGATACGCAGTATTTT,CASSERGSTDTQYF
NA,TRBJ1-4,TRBV4-2,few,TGTGCCAGCAGCCAAGTTCGGGATGAAAAACTGTTTTTT,CASSQVRDEKLFF
TRBD1,TRBJ2-7,TRBV7-9,NA,TGTGCCAGCAGCCTCCAACGGACAGGGCCCTACGAGCAGTACTTC,CASSLQRTGPYEQYF
NA,TRBJ1-4,TRBV4-1,NA,TGCGCCAGCAGCCAAGTTTCGGGTCTTAATGAAAAACTGTTTTTT,CASSQVSGLNEKLFF
NA,TRBJ2-1,TRBV5-1,NA,TGCGCCAGCAGCTTGGTTATCGGCAGGGGAGGGAATGAGCAGTTCTTC,CASSLVIGRGGNEQFF
NA,TRBJ1-3,TRBV28,NA,TGTGCCAGCAGTTTATGGGCCGGGGCCTCTGGAAACACCATATATTTT,CASSLWAGASGNTIYF
TRBD2,TRBJ2-7,TRBV28,NA,TGTGCCAGCAATTCCCCAGGGGGACTAGCGGGCTACGAGCAGTACTTC,CASNSPGGLAGYEQYF
NA,TRBJ2-2,TRBV6-5,NA,TGTGCCAGCAGACCGGACTGGAACACCGGGGAGCTGTTTTTT,CASRPDWNTGELFF
NA,TRBJ1-2,TRBV28,NA,TGTGCCAGCAGTTTATACGAGGGGGATGGCTACACCTTC,CASSLYEGDGYTF
TRBD1,TRBJ1-1,TRBV28,NA,TGTGCCAGCAGCAGGGACAGAACTGAAGCTTTCTTT,CASSRDRTEAFF
TRBD1,TRBJ1-1,TRBV19,NA,TGTGCCAGTCGGACAGGGGGCGTTAGGGGGAACACTGAAGCTTTCTTT,CASRTGGVRGNTEAFF
TRBD1,TRBJ1-5,TRBV7-9,NA,TGTGCCAGCAGCGCCGACAGGGACAATCAGCCCCAGCATTTT,CASSADRDNQPQHF
NA,TRBJ2-7,TRBV28,NA,TGTGCCAGCAGTCGGACCCTCCTCCGCTACGAGCAGTACTTC,CASSRTLLRYEQYF
NA,TRBJ2-7,TRBV3-1/TRBV3-2,once,TGTGCCAGCAGCCAAGAGAGCTCCTACGAGCAGTACTTC,CASSQESSYEQYF
NA,TRBJ1-1,TRBV14,NA,TGTGCCAGCAGTGCCCTCCAGGACACTGAAGCTTTCTTT,CASSALQDTEAFF
TRBD2,TRBJ2-2,TRBV7-2,NA,TGTGCCAGCCTCCCCCCTAGCGGGAGGGCGGTCACCGGGGAGCTGTTTTTT,CASLPPSGRAVTGELFF
NA,TRBJ1-2,TRBV28,NA,TGTGCCAGCATTGAGACCCCGACTTCTAACTATGGCTACACCTTC,CASIETPTSNYGYTF
TRBD1,TRBJ2-1,TRBV13,NA,TGTGCCAGCAGCTTAGGGGACAGGCTCTCCTACAATGAGCAGTTCTTC,CASSLGDRLSYNEQFF
TRBD1,TRBJ2-3,TRBV24-1,NA,TGTGCCACCAGTCAGGGGGCCACAGATACGCAGTATTTT,CATSQGATDTQYF
NA,TRBJ1-1,TRBV7-2,NA,TGTGCCAGCAGCCAGACCGGCACTGAAGCTTTCTTT,CASSQTGTEAFF
NA,TRBJ2-2,TRBV29-1,NA,TGCAGCGTTGAAAGAGGGAGTGGCGGGGAGCTGTTTTTT,CSVERGSGGELFF
NA,TRBJ1-2,TRBV7-8,few,TGTGCCAGCAGCGACCTTGACGGTTTCCACTATGGCTACACCTTC,CASSDLDGFHYGYTF